Following are 5 T cell receptor beta chains from one sample sequenced in a study of CD8 T cells in Susac syndrome. Reverse transcription of about 0.5 to 1 ug RNA was carried out with random hexamers. TCRdb re-analysed the immunoSEQ multiplex PCR reads in MiXCR, keeping a single row per CDR3 protein. The table shows roughly 300,000 distinct CDR3 sequences, with more than 75% occurring only once. The source material was CD8+ T cells from PBMCs. The receptors here all came from a human donor with multiple sclerosis.

The CDR3 DNA sequence: TGTGCCAGCAGTTTAGGGGGACAGGGGGCAGGGGAGACCCAGTACTTC. It is translated as CASSLGGQGAGETQYF. V and J are TRBV28 and TRBJ2-5; the match to TRBD1 covers 12 bases. The V and J ends lost 2 bases and 5 bases, in that order; junction bases with no gene match: 6. The CDR3 extends over 16 amino acids. The germline V gene encodes CDR1 MDHEN and CDR2 SYDVKM.

The rearrangement uses TRBV6-1 and TRBJ2-5; TRBD1 might be the D (6 bases). The CDR3 contains 14 residues. V was shortened by 8 bases and J by 5 bases, with 18 bases between the two germline ends. The germline CDR1 and CDR2 sequences are MNHNS and SASEGT. The CDR3 DNA reads TGTGCCAGCCATCTCATAGGGGGTAGCGAGACCCAGTACTTC. It is translated as CASHLIGGSETQYF.

This clonotype was recorded a few times. CDR3: CASSRGPETQYF. DNA of the CDR3: TGTGCCAGCAGCCGCGGTCCAGAGACCCAGTACTTC. The V gene is TRBV6-1, the J gene TRBJ2-5; D unclear. In germline, CDR1 is MNHNS, CDR2 SASEGT. V gave up 6 bases and J gave up 4 bases, with 9 bases separating them. The CDR3 is 12 residues long.

The genes are TRBV28 and TRBJ2-7; 9 bases match TRBD1. In germline, CDR1 is MDHEN, CDR2 SYDVKM. The CDR3 length is 14 residues. The junction had 3 bases not matched to a gene; V was cut back by 5 bases and J by 1 base. DNA for the CDR3: TGTGCCAGCAGTACAGGGGGCCTATCCTACGAGCAGTACTTC. Its translation is CASSTGGLSYEQYF. The whole variable domain, remainder taken from reference TRBV28 and TRBJ2-7, is DVKVTQSSRYLVKRTGEKVFLECVQDMDHENMFWYRQDPGLGLRLIYFSYDVKMKEKGDIPEGYSVSREKKERFSLILESASTNQTSMYLCASSTGGLSYEQYFGPGTRLTVT.

J is TRBJ1-3 and V is TRBV15; D possibly corresponds to TRBD1 (6 bases). Germline V gene sequence: CDR1 LNHNV, CDR2 YYDKDF (reference sequence). V was shortened by 5 bases and J by 4 bases, with 9 bases between the two germline ends. The length of the CDR3 is 13 residues. This CDR3 is CATSHRAGNTIYF. CDR3 coding DNA: TGTGCCACCAGCCACAGGGCCGGAAACACCATATATTTT.